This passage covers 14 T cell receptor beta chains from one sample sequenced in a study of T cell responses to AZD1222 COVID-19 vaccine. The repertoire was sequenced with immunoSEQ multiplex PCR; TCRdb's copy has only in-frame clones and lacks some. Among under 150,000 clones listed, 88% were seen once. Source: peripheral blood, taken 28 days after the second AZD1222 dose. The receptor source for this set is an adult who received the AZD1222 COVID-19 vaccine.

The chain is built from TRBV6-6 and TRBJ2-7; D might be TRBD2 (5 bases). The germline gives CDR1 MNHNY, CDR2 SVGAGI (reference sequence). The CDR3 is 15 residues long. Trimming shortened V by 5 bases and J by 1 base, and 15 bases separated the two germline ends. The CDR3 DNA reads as TGTGCCAGCAGTAGCGGAGTGCATGAGTCCTACGAGCAGTACTTC. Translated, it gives CASSSGVHESYEQYF.

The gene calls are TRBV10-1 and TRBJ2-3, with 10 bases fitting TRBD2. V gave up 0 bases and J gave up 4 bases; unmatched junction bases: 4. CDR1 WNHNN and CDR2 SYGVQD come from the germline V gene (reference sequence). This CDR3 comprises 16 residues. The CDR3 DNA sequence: TGCGCCAGCAGTGAGTCCCTAGCGGGGGAATCAGATACGCAGTATTTT. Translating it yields CASSESLAGESDTQYF.

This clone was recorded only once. CDR3: CATSAQGTGGNTIYF. The CDR3 DNA reads TGTGCCACCAGCGCTCAGGGGACTGGTGGAAACACCATATATTTT. The genes are TRBV15 and TRBJ1-3, with D tentatively TRBD1 (6 bases). CDR3 size: 15 residues. The germline V gene encodes CDR1 LNHNV and CDR2 YYDKDF (reference sequence). Trimming took 5 bases from V and 3 from J, leaving 14 bases between them.

CDR3 residues: CALPDRAFGETQYF. The CDR3 region has the DNA TGCGCCCTCCCGGACAGGGCCTTTGGGGAGACCCAGTACTTC. This chain links TRBV10-2 with TRBJ2-5, with TRBD1 matching 8 bases. The CDR3 length is 14 residues. The germline gives CDR1 WSHSY, CDR2 SAAADI. V was pared by 11 bases and J by 5 bases, with 13 bases of the junction left unmatched.

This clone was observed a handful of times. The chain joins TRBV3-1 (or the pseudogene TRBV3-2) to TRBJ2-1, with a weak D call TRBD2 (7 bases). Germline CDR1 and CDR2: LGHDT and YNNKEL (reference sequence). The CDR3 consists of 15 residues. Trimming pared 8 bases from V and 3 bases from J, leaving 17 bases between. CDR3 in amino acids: CASPQEGGDYNEQFF. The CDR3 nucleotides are TGTGCCAGCCCCCAAGAAGGGGGGGACTACAATGAGCAGTTCTTC.

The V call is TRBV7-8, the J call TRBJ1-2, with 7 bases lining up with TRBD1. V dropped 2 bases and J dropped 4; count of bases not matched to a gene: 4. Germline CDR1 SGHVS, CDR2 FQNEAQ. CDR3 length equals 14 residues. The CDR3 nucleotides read TGTGCCAGCAGCTTAAATGGACAGGCCTATGGCTACACCTTC. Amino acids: CASSLNGQAYGYTF. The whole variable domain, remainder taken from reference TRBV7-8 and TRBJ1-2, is GAGVSQSPRYKVAKRGQDVALRCDPISGHVSLFWYQQALGQGPEFLTYFQNEAQLDKSGLPSDRFFAERPEGSVSTLKIQRTQQEDSAVYLCASSLNGQAYGYTFGSGTRLTVV.

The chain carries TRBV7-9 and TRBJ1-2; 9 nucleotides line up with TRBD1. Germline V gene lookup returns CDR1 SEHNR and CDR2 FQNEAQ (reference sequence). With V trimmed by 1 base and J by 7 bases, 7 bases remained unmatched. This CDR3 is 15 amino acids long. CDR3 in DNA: TGTGCCAGCAGCTTAGTCACGGGACAGGGCGGTGGCTACACCTTC. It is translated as CASSLVTGQGGGYTF.

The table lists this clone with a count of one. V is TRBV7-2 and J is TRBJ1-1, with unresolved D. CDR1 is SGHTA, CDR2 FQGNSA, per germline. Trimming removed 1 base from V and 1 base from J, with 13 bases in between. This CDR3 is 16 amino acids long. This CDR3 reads CASSLVGSLTNTEAFF. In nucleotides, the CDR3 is TGTGCCAGCAGCTTAGTGGGTTCACTCACGAACACTGAAGCTTTCTTT.

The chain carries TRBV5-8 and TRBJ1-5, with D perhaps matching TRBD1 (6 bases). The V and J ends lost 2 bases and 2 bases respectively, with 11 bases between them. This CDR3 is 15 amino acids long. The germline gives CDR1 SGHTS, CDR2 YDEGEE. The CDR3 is CASSFFRGGNQPQHF. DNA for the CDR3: TGTGCCAGCAGCTTCTTCAGGGGTGGCAATCAGCCCCAGCATTTT.

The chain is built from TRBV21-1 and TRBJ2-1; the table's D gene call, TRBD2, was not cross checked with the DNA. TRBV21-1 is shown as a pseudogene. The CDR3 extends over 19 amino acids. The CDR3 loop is CASSREWASGGAGYNEQFF. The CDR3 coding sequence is TGTGCCAGCAGCCGCGAATGGGCTAGCGGGGGGGCCGGGTACAATGAGCAGTTCTTC.

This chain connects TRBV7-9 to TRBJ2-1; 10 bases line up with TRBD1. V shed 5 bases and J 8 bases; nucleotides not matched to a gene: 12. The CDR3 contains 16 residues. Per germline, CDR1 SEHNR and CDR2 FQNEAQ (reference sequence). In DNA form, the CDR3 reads TGTGCCAGCAGCCACCCGTCCGACAGGGGGCAAGATGAGCAGTTCTTC. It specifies CASSHPSDRGQDEQFF.

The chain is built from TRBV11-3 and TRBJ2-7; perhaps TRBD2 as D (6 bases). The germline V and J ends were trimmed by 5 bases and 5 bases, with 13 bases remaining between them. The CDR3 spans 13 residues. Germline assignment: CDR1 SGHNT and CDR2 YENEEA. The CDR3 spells CASSRGEVDEQYF. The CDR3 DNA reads TGTGCCAGCAGCCGAGGGGAGGTGGACGAGCAGTACTTC.

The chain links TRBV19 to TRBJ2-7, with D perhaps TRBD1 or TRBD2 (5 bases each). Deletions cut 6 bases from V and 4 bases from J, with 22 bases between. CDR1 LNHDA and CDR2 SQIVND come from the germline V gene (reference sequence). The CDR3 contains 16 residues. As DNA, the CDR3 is TGTGCCAGTAGCCGGGACCCTTTGCACAACATTTACGAGCAGTACTTC. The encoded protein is CASSRDPLHNIYEQYF.

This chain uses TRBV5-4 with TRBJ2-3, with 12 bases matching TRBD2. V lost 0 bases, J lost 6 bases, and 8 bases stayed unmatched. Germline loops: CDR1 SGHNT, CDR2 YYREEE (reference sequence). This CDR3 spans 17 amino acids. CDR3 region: CASSLALAGGLTDTQYF. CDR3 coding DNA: TGTGCCAGCAGCTTGGCGCTAGCGGGAGGGCTCACCGATACGCAGTATTTT. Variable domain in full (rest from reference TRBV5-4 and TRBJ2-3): ETGVTQSPTHLIKTRGQQVTLRCSSQSGHNTVSWYQQALGQGPQFIFQYYREEENGRGNFPPRFSGLQFPNYSSELNVNALELDDSALYLCASSLALAGGLTDTQYFGPGTRLTVL.